The source of this TCR beta chain is a study of blood T cell repertoires in COVID-19. Across the study: Acute-phase and convalescent COVID-19 samples originated in the United States, Italy and Spain. Nucleic acid was either cDNA or gDNA, and it came from T cells, B-cell-depleted T cells, or PBMCs.

Germline assignment: CDR1 SGHVS and CDR2 FQNEAQ. V lost 0 bases to trimming and J lost 2 bases, with 13 bases between them. The length of the CDR3 is 17 residues. This clone was detected many times. Profiling relied on immunoSEQ multiplex PCR, and the TCRdb table lists in-frame clones only, not all of them. The sample shows some 60,000 clones, around 70% of them seen only once. This TCR was recovered from a woman aged 50 to 65 with active or convalescent COVID-19. The sample was peripheral blood. The chain links TRBV7-8 to TRBJ2-2; weak D call: TRBD1 (6 bases). CDR3 nucleotides: TGTGCCAGCAGCTTAGCTCTGGACAGAGAAAACACCGGGGAGCTGTTTTTT. Protein product: CASSLALDRENTGELFF. Variable domain in full (rest from reference TRBV7-8 and TRBJ2-2): GAGVSQSPRYKVAKRGQDVALRCDPISGHVSLFWYQQALGQGPEFLTYFQNEAQLDKSGLPSDRFFAERPEGSVSTLKIQRTQQEDSAVYLCASSLALDRENTGELFFGEGSRLTVL.